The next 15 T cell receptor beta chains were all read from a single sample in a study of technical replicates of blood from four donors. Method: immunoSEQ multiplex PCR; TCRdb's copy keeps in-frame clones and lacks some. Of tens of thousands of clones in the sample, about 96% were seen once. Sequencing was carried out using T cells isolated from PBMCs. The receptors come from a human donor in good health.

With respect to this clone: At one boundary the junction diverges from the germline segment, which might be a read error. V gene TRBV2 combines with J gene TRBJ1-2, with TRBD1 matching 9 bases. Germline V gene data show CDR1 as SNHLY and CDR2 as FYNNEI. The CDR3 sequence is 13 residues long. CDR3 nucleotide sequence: TGTGCCAGCAGTGGGTCACCGGGACAGGGAGAATCTTTC. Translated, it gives CASSGSPGQGESF.

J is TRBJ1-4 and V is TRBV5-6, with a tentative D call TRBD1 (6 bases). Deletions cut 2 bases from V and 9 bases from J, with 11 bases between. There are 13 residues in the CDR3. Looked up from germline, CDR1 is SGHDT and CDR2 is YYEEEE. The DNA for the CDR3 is TGTGCCAGCAGCTTAAAAACAGGGCAAAAACTGTTTTTT. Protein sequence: CASSLKTGQKLFF.

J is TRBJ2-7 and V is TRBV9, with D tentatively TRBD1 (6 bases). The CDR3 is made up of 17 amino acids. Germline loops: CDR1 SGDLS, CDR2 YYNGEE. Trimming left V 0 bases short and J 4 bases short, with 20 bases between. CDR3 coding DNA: TGTGCCAGCAGCGTAGGAGAAACAGGGACACCCCCTTACGAGCAGTACTTC. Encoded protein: CASSVGETGTPPYEQYF.

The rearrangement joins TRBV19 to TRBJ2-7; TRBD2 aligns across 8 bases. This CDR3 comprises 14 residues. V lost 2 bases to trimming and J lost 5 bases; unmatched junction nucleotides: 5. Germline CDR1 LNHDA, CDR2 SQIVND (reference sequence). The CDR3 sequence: CASSISGGHDEQYF. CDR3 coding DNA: TGTGCCAGTAGTATAAGCGGGGGACACGACGAGCAGTACTTC. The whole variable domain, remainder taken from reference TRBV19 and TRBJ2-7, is DGGITQSPKYLFRKEGQNVTLSCEQNLNHDAMYWYRQDPGQGLRLIYYSQIVNDFQKGDIAEGYSVSREKKESFPLTVTSAQKNPTAFYLCASSISGGHDEQYFGPGTRLTVT.

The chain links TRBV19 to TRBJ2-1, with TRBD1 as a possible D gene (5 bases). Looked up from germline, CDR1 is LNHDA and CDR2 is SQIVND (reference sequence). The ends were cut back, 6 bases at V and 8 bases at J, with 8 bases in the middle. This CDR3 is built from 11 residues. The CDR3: CASRRGHEQFF. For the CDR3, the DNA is TGTGCCAGTAGAAGGGGTCATGAGCAGTTCTTC.

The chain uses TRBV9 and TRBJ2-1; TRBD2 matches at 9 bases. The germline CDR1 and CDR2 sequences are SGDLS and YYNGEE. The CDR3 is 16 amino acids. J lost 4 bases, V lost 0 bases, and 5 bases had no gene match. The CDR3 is CASSVATGLAYNEQFF. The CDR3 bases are TGTGCCAGCAGCGTAGCTACCGGACTAGCGTACAATGAGCAGTTCTTC.

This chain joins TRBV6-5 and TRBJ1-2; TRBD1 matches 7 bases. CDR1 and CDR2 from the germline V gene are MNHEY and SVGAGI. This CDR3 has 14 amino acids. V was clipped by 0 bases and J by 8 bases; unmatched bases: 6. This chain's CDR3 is CASSYSGQFSGYTF. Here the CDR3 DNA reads TGTGCCAGCAGTTACTCGGGACAGTTCTCCGGCTACACCTTC.

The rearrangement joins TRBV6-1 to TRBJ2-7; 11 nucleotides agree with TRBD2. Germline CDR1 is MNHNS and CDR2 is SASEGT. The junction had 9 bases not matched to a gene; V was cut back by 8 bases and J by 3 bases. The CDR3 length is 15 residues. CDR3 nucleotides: TGTGCCAGCGCAACGCTAGCGGGAGGCCACTACGAGCAGTACTTC. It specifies CASATLAGGHYEQYF.

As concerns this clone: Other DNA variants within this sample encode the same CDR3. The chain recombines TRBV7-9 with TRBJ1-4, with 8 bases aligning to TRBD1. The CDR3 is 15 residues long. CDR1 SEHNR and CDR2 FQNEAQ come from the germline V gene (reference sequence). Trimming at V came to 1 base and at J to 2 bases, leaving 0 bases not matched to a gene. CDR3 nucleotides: TGTGCCAGCAGCTTAGACAGGGGGACTAATGAAAAACTGTTTTTT. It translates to CASSLDRGTNEKLFF.

This chain's CDR3 is CASSESLGETEAFF. The CDR3 DNA reads TGCGCCAGCAGTGAGTCTCTTGGGGAGACTGAAGCTTTCTTT. The chain recombines TRBV10-1 with TRBJ1-1; D is undetermined. The V end lost 0 bases, the J end lost 5 bases, and 10 bases lay between the germline ends. CDR3 length equals 14 residues. Germline V lookup: CDR1 WNHNN, CDR2 SYGVQD (reference sequence).

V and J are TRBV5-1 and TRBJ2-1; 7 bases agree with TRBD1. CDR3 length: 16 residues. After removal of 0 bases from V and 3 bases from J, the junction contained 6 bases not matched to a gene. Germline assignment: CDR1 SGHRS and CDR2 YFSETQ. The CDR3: CASSLAKDRVYNEQFF. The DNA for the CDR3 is TGCGCCAGCAGCTTGGCCAAAGACAGGGTCTACAATGAGCAGTTCTTC.

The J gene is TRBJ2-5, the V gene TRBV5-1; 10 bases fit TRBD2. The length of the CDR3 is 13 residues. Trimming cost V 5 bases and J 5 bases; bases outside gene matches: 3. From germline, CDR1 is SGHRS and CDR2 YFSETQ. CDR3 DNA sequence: TGCGCCAGCAGTAGCGGGAGGTACGAGACCCAGTACTTC. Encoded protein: CASSSGRYETQYF.

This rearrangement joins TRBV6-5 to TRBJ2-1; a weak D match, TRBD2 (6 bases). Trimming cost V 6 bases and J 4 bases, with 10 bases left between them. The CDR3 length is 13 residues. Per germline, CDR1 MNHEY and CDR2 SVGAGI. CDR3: CASSGGLYNEQFF. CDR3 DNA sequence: TGTGCCAGCAGCGGGGGACTTTACAATGAGCAGTTCTTC.

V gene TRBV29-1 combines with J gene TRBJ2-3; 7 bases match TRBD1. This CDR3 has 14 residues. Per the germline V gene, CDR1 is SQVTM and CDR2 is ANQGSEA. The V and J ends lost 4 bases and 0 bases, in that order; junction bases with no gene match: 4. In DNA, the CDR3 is TGCAGCGTTGTAGACAGGGCTAGCACAGATACGCAGTATTTT. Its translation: CSVVDRASTDTQYF.

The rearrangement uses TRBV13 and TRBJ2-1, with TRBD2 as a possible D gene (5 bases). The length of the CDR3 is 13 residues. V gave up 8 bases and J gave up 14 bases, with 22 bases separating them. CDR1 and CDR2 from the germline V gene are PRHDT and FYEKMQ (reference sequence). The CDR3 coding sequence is TGTGCCAGCGGTGAAGGAGGTGGGAGTAGGGAGTTCTTC. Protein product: CASGEGGGSREFF.